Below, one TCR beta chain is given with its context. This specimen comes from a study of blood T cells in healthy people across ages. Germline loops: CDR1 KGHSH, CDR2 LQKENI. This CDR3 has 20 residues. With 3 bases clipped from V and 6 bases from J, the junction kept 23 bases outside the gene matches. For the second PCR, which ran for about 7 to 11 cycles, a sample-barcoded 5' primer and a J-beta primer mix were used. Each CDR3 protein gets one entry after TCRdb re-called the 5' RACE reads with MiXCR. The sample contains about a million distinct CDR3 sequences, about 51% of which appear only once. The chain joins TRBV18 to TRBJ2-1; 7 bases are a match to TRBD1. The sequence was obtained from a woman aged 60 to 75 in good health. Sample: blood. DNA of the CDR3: TGTGCCAGCTCACCGCGGCAAGGACAGGTTACAGTTTCTGCGTCCAATGAGCAGTTCTTC. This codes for CASSPRQGQVTVSASNEQFF.